These T cell receptor beta chains were read from a single sample in a study of post-analysis software for immune sequencing data. TCRdb fed the PCR reads into MiXCR, producing one record per CDR3 protein. Altogether hundreds of thousands of distinct CDR3 sequences are present, approximately 59% being singletons, with the ten largest covering about 11%. Sequenced sample: blood. The receptor set was obtained from a girl aged 2-10 years with multiple sclerosis. The CDR3 runs from the conserved cysteine through the conserved F or W. The order of the fields is J gene, clone size, D gene, V gene, CDR3 DNA, CDR3 protein. D genes are given only for firm matches. The size of a clone is reported for some rows only, either as once, few or many, or as a class for expanded clones.

J: TRBJ2-5; size: NA; D: TRBD2; V: TRBV7-6; DNA: TGTGCCAGCAGCCTTTCTAGCGGGGGATACGGGGAGACCCAGTACTTC; CDR3: CASSLSSGGYGETQYF
J: TRBJ1-1; size: few; D: NA; V: TRBV5-1; DNA: TGCGCCAGCAGCTTGGAAACAGCGAACACTGAAGCTTTCTTT; CDR3: CASSLETANTEAFF
J: TRBJ2-5; size: few; D: NA; V: TRBV10-2; DNA: TGCGCCAGCAGCGCAGTCAGCCCCGAGGAGACCCAGTACTTC; CDR3: CASSAVSPEETQYF
J: TRBJ2-7; size: once; D: TRBD2; V: TRBV12-3/TRBV12-4; DNA: TGTGCCAGCAGAAACCCGGGACTAGCGGGAGGGTTTTACCCACAAGATAGTTACGAGCAGTACTTC; CDR3: CASRNPGLAGGFYPQDSYEQYF
J: TRBJ2-1; size: NA; D: NA; V: TRBV12-3/TRBV12-4; DNA: TGTGCCAGCAGGACCACAGGGAGCTCCTACAATGAGCAGTTCTTC; CDR3: CASRTTGSSYNEQFF
J: TRBJ1-4; size: NA; D: NA; V: TRBV12-3/TRBV12-4; DNA: TGTGCCAGCAGGTACAGGGTTGGGGAAAAACTGTTTTTT; CDR3: CASRYRVGEKLFF
J: TRBJ2-1; size: NA; D: TRBD2; V: TRBV5-1; DNA: TGCGCCAGCAGCTTGGTATCCCGGGAGGGCCGAGTAAGCAATGAGCAGTTCTTC; CDR3: CASSLVSREGRVSNEQFF
J: TRBJ2-3; size: few; D: TRBD1; V: TRBV7-9; DNA: TGTGCCAGCAGCCGGGACAGGGGGCTCTTAACAGATACGCAGTATTTT; CDR3: CASSRDRGLLTDTQYF
J: TRBJ2-1; size: NA; D: NA; V: TRBV10-3; DNA: TGTGCCATCAGTGATCTCGGCAGGGCCTCTATGAATGAGCAGTTCTTC; CDR3: CAISDLGRASMNEQFF
J: TRBJ2-3; size: NA; D: NA; V: TRBV29-1; DNA: TGCAGCGTTTATAGCAGTTCCACAGATACGCAGTATTTT; CDR3: CSVYSSSTDTQYF
J: TRBJ2-1; size: NA; D: TRBD2; V: TRBV28; DNA: TGTGCCACCGACACCGGGACTAGTACCCATGAGCAGTTCTTC; CDR3: CATDTGTSTHEQFF
J: TRBJ1-2; size: once; D: NA; V: TRBV5-1; DNA: TGCGCCAGCAGCTTCGGAGTTTTTACGGGCTCGGGCTACACCTTC; CDR3: CASSFGVFTGSGYTF
J: TRBJ1-2; size: NA; D: NA; V: TRBV6-6; DNA: TGTGCCAGCAGTTACTCGGGGGGATCGGTAATCTATGGCTACACCTTC; CDR3: CASSYSGGSVIYGYTF
J: TRBJ2-3; size: NA; D: TRBD2; V: TRBV5-1; DNA: TGCGCCAGCAGTCCCACCGGGACTAGCGGGAGGAGGGGCACAGATACGCAGTATTTT; CDR3: CASSPTGTSGRRGTDTQYF
J: TRBJ2-5; size: once; D: TRBD2; V: TRBV20-1; DNA: TGCAGTGCTAGAGATCGGCTAGCGGGGGTCCAAGAGACCCAGTACTTC; CDR3: CSARDRLAGVQETQYF
J: TRBJ2-5; size: NA; D: NA; V: TRBV5-1; DNA: TGCGCCAGCAGCTTGATTCTTACGAAAGAGACCCAGTACTTC; CDR3: CASSLILTKETQYF
J: TRBJ2-7; size: NA; D: NA; V: TRBV6-1; DNA: TGTGCCAGCAGTGAAAGGATTCTCGAGCAGTACTTC; CDR3: CASSERILEQYF
J: TRBJ2-7; size: NA; D: NA; V: TRBV5-5; DNA: TGTGCCAGCAGCTTGTCCAGGGCGAACGAGCAGTACTTC; CDR3: CASSLSRANEQYF
J: TRBJ2-3; size: NA; D: TRBD2; V: TRBV6-2/TRBV6-3; DNA: TGTGCCAGCCCCGAAAATCTACTAGCGGGGGGTTCGATCGCAGATACGCAGTATTTT; CDR3: CASPENLLAGGSIADTQYF
J: TRBJ1-2; size: NA; D: NA; V: TRBV6-5; DNA: TGTGCCAGCAGTTACGTGGCCCTGGATGGGGGGGCCAGACATGGCTACACCTTC; CDR3: CASSYVALDGGARHGYTF
J: TRBJ2-3; size: few; D: NA; V: TRBV15; DNA: TGTGCCACCAGCAGGACCGGGCACTTGACAGATACGCAGTATTTT; CDR3: CATSRTGHLTDTQYF
J: TRBJ2-7; size: NA; D: TRBD2; V: TRBV11-2; DNA: TGTGCCAGCAGCTCCGGGACTATCGCCTACGAGCAGTACTTC; CDR3: CASSSGTIAYEQYF
J: TRBJ2-1; size: once; D: TRBD2; V: TRBV5-5; DNA: TGTGCCAGCAGCTTGGTCCCGGGAGGGCTGGGCAATGAGCAGTTCTTC; CDR3: CASSLVPGGLGNEQFF
J: TRBJ1-1; size: few; D: NA; V: TRBV6-5; DNA: TGTGCCAGCAGTCTGCTGGTAGGGAACACTGAAGCTTTCTTT; CDR3: CASSLLVGNTEAFF